Each of the 18 T cell receptor beta chains below was sequenced from the same sample in a study of blood T cell repertoires in COVID-19 (dated by TCRdb to the early 2020s). The library relied on the immunoSEQ multiplex PCR assay. TCRdb stores this immuneACCESS table with in-frame sequences only. Part of the clones is absent; in the studies checked, under half of the shortfall reflects unresolved V genes, and no reason is known for the rest. In this sample the table shows around 360,000 clones, 70% to 90% of which occur a single time. The top ten hold under 11% of the sample. Input material: peripheral blood. The receptors shown here come from a woman in her twenties or thirties with COVID-19, enrolled during active disease.

This clone was seen just once. The gene calls are TRBV5-4 and TRBJ2-2; 14 bases line up with TRBD2. Unmatched junction bases numbered 11, after V lost 6 bases and J lost 4 bases. Per germline, CDR1 SGHNT and CDR2 YYREEE (reference sequence). The CDR3 length is 18 residues. The CDR3 reads CASMPGTSGSGSTGELFF. The CDR3 DNA follows: TGTGCCAGCATGCCCGGGACTAGCGGGAGTGGGAGCACCGGGGAGCTGTTTTTT.

This rearrangement joins TRBV28 to TRBJ1-6, with D possibly being TRBD1 (6 bases). Germline V CDR1 and CDR2: MDHEN, SYDVKM. This CDR3 spans 17 amino acids. The V and J ends lost 2 bases and 1 base respectively, with 12 bases between them. The CDR3 nucleotides are TGTGCCAGCAGTTTAGGACAGACAGGTTCCTATAATTCACCCCTCCACTTT. As protein: CASSLGQTGSYNSPLHF.

The V call is TRBV2, the J call TRBJ2-2; TRBD2 agrees at 7 bases. With 6 bases clipped from V and 0 bases from J, the junction kept 4 bases outside the gene matches. The CDR3 spans 15 residues. Germline assignment: CDR1 SNHLY and CDR2 FYNNEI. CDR3 bases: TGTGCCAGCAGAGCGGGGTTCGCGAACACCGGGGAGCTGTTTTTT. Amino acid sequence: CASRAGFANTGELFF.

The chain recombines TRBV15 with TRBJ2-5; D is possibly TRBD1 (6 bases). The V gene lost 9 bases and the J gene lost 2 bases, with 16 bases spanning the gap. CDR3 length: 14 amino acids. Germline CDR1 reads LNHNV; CDR2 reads YYDKDF (reference sequence). As DNA, the CDR3 is TGTGCCACAAGAAGCCAGGGGCTACAAGAGACCCAGTACTTC. This gives the protein CATRSQGLQETQYF.

This chain links TRBV29-1 with TRBJ2-7; TRBD2 matches 7 bases. Per the germline V gene, CDR1 is SQVTM and CDR2 is ANQGSEA. Unmatched junction bases numbered 8, after V lost 5 bases and J lost 7 bases. The CDR3 is made up of 12 amino acids. In DNA form, the CDR3 reads TGCAGCGTTAGGACTAGTTCCGGGGAGCAGTACTTC. Its translation is CSVRTSSGEQYF.

The genes are TRBV12-3 or TRBV12-4 and TRBJ1-1; D is uncertain. V lost 2 bases, J lost 2 bases, and 6 bases lay in between. The length of the CDR3 is 13 residues. The CDR3 DNA sequence: TGTGCCAGCAGTTTATCCATCAACACTGAAGCTTTCTTT. It specifies CASSLSINTEAFF.

J is TRBJ2-1 and V is TRBV28; 9 bases align to TRBD1. The CDR3 spans 18 residues. V lost 4 bases to trimming and J lost 3 bases; unmatched junction nucleotides: 13. Looked up from germline, CDR1 is MDHEN and CDR2 is SYDVKM. The CDR3 nucleotides read TGTGCCAGCAGTTCGCCCGGGACAGGGTTGGGGGACTACAATGAGCAGTTCTTC. Amino acids: CASSSPGTGLGDYNEQFF.

The J gene is TRBJ1-5, the V gene TRBV28; a possible D gene is TRBD1 (6 bases). The length of the CDR3 is 17 residues. Germline assignment: CDR1 MDHEN and CDR2 SYDVKM. Trimming removed 6 bases at V and 0 bases at J, with 18 bases between. This CDR3 is CASSSQGSGYSNQPQHF. The CDR3 DNA sequence: TGTGCCAGCAGCTCACAGGGCTCGGGATATAGCAATCAGCCCCAGCATTTT.

The gene calls are TRBV12-3 or TRBV12-4 and TRBJ2-3; D unresolved. This CDR3 has 13 residues. V lost 2 bases, J lost 4 bases, and 7 bases lay in between. Here the CDR3 reads CASSLMTADTQYF. In DNA, the CDR3 is TGTGCCAGCAGTTTAATGACTGCAGATACGCAGTATTTT.

This clone was counted a single time. The rearrangement uses TRBV29-1 and TRBJ2-1, with TRBD2 identical over 8 bases. CDR3 length equals 16 residues. Germline V gene lookup returns CDR1 SQVTM and CDR2 ANQGSEA. The J segment lost 4 bases and the V segment lost 7 bases, leaving 15 bases of the junction unmatched. CDR3 sequence (DNA): TGCAGCGCCTGGGGGGGAAAGCGGGAGTCTTACAATGAGCAGTTCTTC. This encodes CSAWGGKRESYNEQFF.

This clone was seen a few times. The rearrangement uses TRBV7-9 and TRBJ1-5; D is undetermined. V was shortened by 5 bases and J by 5 bases, with 10 bases between the two germline ends. Germline V lookup: CDR1 SEHNR, CDR2 FQNEAQ (reference sequence). The CDR3 length is 13 residues. CDR3: CASSLGRYQPQHF. The DNA of the CDR3 is TGTGCCAGCAGCCTGGGGAGGTATCAGCCCCAGCATTTT.

The V call is TRBV2, the J call TRBJ2-7; 8 bases are shared with TRBD2. V lost 3 bases and J lost 2; bases outside the gene matches: 0. The CDR3 is made up of 13 amino acids. Germline V CDR1 and CDR2: SNHLY, FYNNEI. CDR3 coding DNA: TGTGCCAGCAGTGACGGGGGGGCCTACGAGCAGTACTTC. It encodes CASSDGGAYEQYF.

The chain recombines TRBV27 with TRBJ2-7; 10 nucleotides agree with TRBD2. Trimming removed 3 bases from V and 3 bases from J; junction bases left unmatched: 11. The CDR3 length is 17 residues. Germline-derived CDR1 and CDR2 are MNHEY and SMNVEV (reference sequence). The CDR3 here is CASSFGSGLAVNYEQYF. In DNA, the CDR3 is TGTGCCAGCAGTTTTGGGTCAGGACTAGCGGTGAACTACGAGCAGTACTTC.

The genes are TRBV6-5 and TRBJ1-6, with 10 bases aligning to TRBD1. From germline, CDR1 is MNHEY and CDR2 SVGAGI. J lost 9 bases, V lost 0 bases, and 5 bases had no gene match. This CDR3 comprises 16 residues. This CDR3 is CASSYSSGQGVSPLHF. CDR3 DNA sequence: TGTGCCAGCAGTTACTCGAGCGGACAGGGGGTTTCACCCCTCCACTTT.

The chain couples TRBV2 to TRBJ2-5; 11 nucleotides line up with TRBD2. Germline V gene sequence: CDR1 SNHLY, CDR2 FYNNEI. The J segment lost 2 bases and the V segment lost 6 bases, leaving 2 bases of the junction unmatched. The CDR3 covers 14 residues. The CDR3 spells CASRTSGNQETQYF. The CDR3 DNA reads as TGTGCCAGCAGGACTAGCGGGAATCAAGAGACCCAGTACTTC.

In this sample, this clone turned up once. The CDR3: CASSPSGGNQPQHF. The CDR3 DNA is TGTGCCAGCTCCCCATCCGGGGGCAATCAGCCCCAGCATTTT. This chain uses TRBV18 with TRBJ1-5; D not certain. The CDR3 totals 14 residues. Trimming removed 6 bases from V and 2 bases from J, with 11 bases in between. The germline V gene encodes CDR1 KGHSH and CDR2 LQKENI.

V is TRBV27 and J is TRBJ2-3; 12 bases are a match to TRBD2. This CDR3 is 17 amino acids long. Germline CDR1 MNHEY, CDR2 SMNVEV (reference sequence). J lost 1 base, V lost 5 bases, and 7 bases had no gene match. CDR3 sequence: CASSPLAGGPGTDTQYF. The CDR3 bases are TGTGCCAGCAGTCCCCTAGCGGGAGGGCCGGGCACAGATACGCAGTATTTT.

The chain combines TRBV5-4 with TRBJ1-2; 7 positions match TRBD1. The CDR3 has 14 residues. Germline V gives CDR1 SGHNT, CDR2 YYREEE (reference sequence). The V and J ends lost 2 bases and 4 bases, in that order; junction bases with no gene match: 5. This CDR3 is CASSLPDRLYGYTF. For the CDR3, the DNA is TGTGCCAGCAGCTTACCGGACAGGCTCTATGGCTACACCTTC.